These 16 T cell receptor beta chains came from one sample sequenced in a study of Ad26.COV2.S vaccination and SARS-CoV-2 variants. Clones were read by immunoSEQ multiplex PCR, and TCRdb kept only the in-frame ones, dropping some. The sample lists roughly 420,000 clones; 70% to 90% were seen once. Treatment in this sample: 19 received Ad26.COV2.S at low or high dose, single or two shots; roughly five received placebo; per-sample allocation not given. The study sampled participants on day 63 after the first vaccine or placebo injection. Sequencing was performed on peripheral blood, taken in a trial of Ad26.COV2.S vaccine versus placebo. The receptors here all came from a person between 18 and 60 years old who received the Ad26.COV2.S COVID-19 vaccine or a placebo.

V usage is TRBV5-1 and J usage is TRBJ1-6; D may be TRBD1 (6 bases). In germline, CDR1 is SGHRS, CDR2 YFSETQ. V gave up 4 bases and J gave up 0 bases, with 17 bases separating them. The CDR3 length is 18 residues. The CDR3 protein is CASSLEAQGPSYNSPLHF. DNA of the CDR3: TGCGCCAGCAGCCTGGAGGCGCAGGGGCCCTCCTATAATTCACCCCTCCACTTT.

The chain joins TRBV9 to TRBJ2-3; no reliable D call. Trimming stripped 1 base from V and 0 bases from J, with 12 bases between. The CDR3 runs 16 residues. The germline V gene encodes CDR1 SGDLS and CDR2 YYNGEE. The CDR3 is CASSVLSDPSTDTQYF. The CDR3 DNA reads as TGTGCCAGCAGCGTATTGTCGGACCCAAGCACAGATACGCAGTATTTT.

This clone has only a few counts. The CDR3 DNA reads TGTGCCAGCTCACCGGCCGAGGATCAGCCCCAGCATTTT. This translates into CASSPAEDQPQHF. The chain joins TRBV18 to TRBJ1-5; D unresolved. The CDR3 contains 13 residues. The V and J ends lost 3 bases and 5 bases respectively, with 8 bases between them. CDR1 is KGHSH, CDR2 LQKENI, per germline.

The chain is built from TRBV7-9 and TRBJ2-3, with D possibly matching TRBD2 (5 bases). The CDR3 is made up of 14 amino acids. Germline-derived CDR1 and CDR2 are SEHNR and FQNEAQ (reference sequence). The V end was cut by 5 bases, the J end by 5 bases, with 14 bases between. CDR3 protein: CASSAVVRGDTQYF. As DNA, the CDR3 is TGTGCCAGCAGCGCGGTTGTACGGGGAGATACGCAGTATTTT.

The chain couples TRBV11-3 to TRBJ2-2; TRBD2 aligns across 8 bases. V was clipped by 1 base and J by 6 bases; unmatched bases: 4. The CDR3 runs 15 residues. CDR1 and CDR2 (germline): SGHNT, YENEEA. Here the CDR3 DNA reads TGTGCCAGCAGCTTAGGCGGGGGGCCCGCCGGGGAGCTGTTTTTT. Translation gives CASSLGGGPAGELFF.

V is TRBV5-1 and J is TRBJ1-4; 8 bases line up with TRBD1. The CDR3 length is 16 residues. The germline V gene has CDR1 SGHRS and CDR2 YFSETQ. Trimming removed 3 bases from V and 0 bases from J; junction bases left unmatched: 4. CDR3 sequence reads: CASSSKQGATNEKLFF. In DNA form, the CDR3 reads TGCGCCAGCAGCTCCAAACAGGGGGCAACTAATGAAAAACTGTTTTTT.

J is TRBJ2-1 and V is TRBV4-3, with 9 bases matching TRBD2. The CDR3 is made up of 15 amino acids. The V gene's germline CDR1 is LGHNA and CDR2 YSLEER. Unmatched junction bases numbered 4, after V lost 3 bases and J lost 4 bases. DNA of the CDR3: TGCGCCAGCAGCCACGTGCGGGGGGGATACAATGAGCAGTTCTTC. It encodes CASSHVRGGYNEQFF.

The chain employs TRBV19 and TRBJ2-3; maybe TRBD1 (5 bases). The ends were cut back, 6 bases at V and 1 base at J, with 5 bases in the middle. CDR3 length: 12 amino acids. Germline V CDR1 and CDR2: LNHDA, SQIVND (reference sequence). The CDR3 DNA reads as TGTGCCAGTAGACAGGGCACAGATACGCAGTATTTT. Protein sequence: CASRQGTDTQYF.

V usage is TRBV7-9 and J usage is TRBJ2-1, with 11 bases fitting TRBD2. After removal of 5 bases from V and 6 bases from J, the junction contained 15 bases not matched to a gene. This CDR3 contains 18 residues. Germline V gene data show CDR1 as SEHNR and CDR2 as FQNEAQ (reference sequence). This CDR3 is CASSRLAGPLQATNEQFF. CDR3 in DNA: TGTGCCAGCAGCCGACTAGCGGGGCCCCTTCAGGCAACCAATGAGCAGTTCTTC.

This clone was seen just once. This chain connects TRBV11-1 to TRBJ2-7; 10 bases map to TRBD1. The CDR3 is 14 residues long. V lost 5 bases, J lost 4 bases, and 5 bases stayed unmatched. Germline CDR1 is SGHAT and CDR2 is FQDESV (reference sequence). CDR3 sequence reads: CASSPGQGGYEQYF. The CDR3 nucleotides read TGTGCCAGCAGCCCCGGACAGGGGGGTTACGAGCAGTACTTC.

The rearrangement joins TRBV6-2 or TRBV6-3 to TRBJ2-7; D might be TRBD2 (5 bases). The CDR3 consists of 11 residues. CDR1 and CDR2 (germline): MNHEY, SVGEGT. The ends were cut back, 5 bases at V and 6 bases at J, with 8 bases in the middle. The CDR3 coding sequence is TGTGCCAGCAGTCGGCGGGTCGAGCAGTACTTC. This sequence encodes CASSRRVEQYF.

V gene TRBV3-1 (or the pseudogene TRBV3-2) combines with J gene TRBJ1-2; 8 bases match TRBD1. CDR1 is LGHDT and CDR2 is YNNKEL in the germline V gene (reference sequence). Trimming took 0 bases from V and 7 from J; bases not matched to a gene: 4. The CDR3 extends over 14 amino acids. CDR3 sequence: CASSQDLTGGGYTF. For the CDR3, the DNA is TGTGCCAGCAGCCAAGATCTAACAGGGGGTGGCTACACCTTC.

The table lists this clone with a count of one. V usage is TRBV28 and J usage is TRBJ2-3; tentatively, D is TRBD2 (7 bases). The CDR3 is 15 residues long. V was pared by 3 bases and J by 2 bases, with 12 bases between. CDR1 MDHEN and CDR2 SYDVKM come from the germline V gene. Written as DNA, the CDR3 is TGTGCCAGCAGTTTCCGGGGGGCCTTCACAGATACGCAGTATTTT. Its translation: CASSFRGAFTDTQYF.

The chain has TRBV7-2 and TRBJ2-7; D uncertain. The CDR3 runs 15 residues. V lost 1 base, J lost 0 bases, and 10 bases lay in between. CDR1 and CDR2 (germline): SGHTA, FQGNSA. CDR3 nucleotides: TGTGCCAGCAGCTTAGGAGCCGCCTACTCCTACGAGCAGTACTTC. Its translation is CASSLGAAYSYEQYF. Full variable domain (outside the CDR3, taken from reference TRBV7-2 and TRBJ2-7): GAGVSQSPSNKVTEKGKDVELRCDPISGHTALYWYRQSLGQGLEFLIYFQGNSAPDKSGLPSDRFSAERTGGSVSTLTIQRTQQEDSAVYLCASSLGAAYSYEQYFGPGTRLTVT.

The genes are TRBV7-8 and TRBJ1-5; weak D call: TRBD1 (6 bases). The CDR3 loop spans 13 amino acids. The V end lost 1 base, the J end lost 7 bases, and 8 bases lay between the germline ends. CDR1 is SGHVS and CDR2 is FQNEAQ in the germline V gene. This chain's CDR3 is CASSLGTVQPQHF. For the CDR3, the DNA is TGTGCCAGCAGCTTAGGGACAGTCCAGCCCCAGCATTTT.

The chain employs TRBV7-9 and TRBJ2-7, with 7 bases matching TRBD1. CDR3 length: 13 amino acids. V was clipped by 3 bases and J by 4 bases; unmatched bases: 3. CDR1 and CDR2 from the germline V gene are SEHNR and FQNEAQ (reference sequence). This CDR3 is CASSFDRDYEQYF. The CDR3, as DNA: TGTGCCAGCAGCTTTGACAGGGATTACGAGCAGTACTTC.